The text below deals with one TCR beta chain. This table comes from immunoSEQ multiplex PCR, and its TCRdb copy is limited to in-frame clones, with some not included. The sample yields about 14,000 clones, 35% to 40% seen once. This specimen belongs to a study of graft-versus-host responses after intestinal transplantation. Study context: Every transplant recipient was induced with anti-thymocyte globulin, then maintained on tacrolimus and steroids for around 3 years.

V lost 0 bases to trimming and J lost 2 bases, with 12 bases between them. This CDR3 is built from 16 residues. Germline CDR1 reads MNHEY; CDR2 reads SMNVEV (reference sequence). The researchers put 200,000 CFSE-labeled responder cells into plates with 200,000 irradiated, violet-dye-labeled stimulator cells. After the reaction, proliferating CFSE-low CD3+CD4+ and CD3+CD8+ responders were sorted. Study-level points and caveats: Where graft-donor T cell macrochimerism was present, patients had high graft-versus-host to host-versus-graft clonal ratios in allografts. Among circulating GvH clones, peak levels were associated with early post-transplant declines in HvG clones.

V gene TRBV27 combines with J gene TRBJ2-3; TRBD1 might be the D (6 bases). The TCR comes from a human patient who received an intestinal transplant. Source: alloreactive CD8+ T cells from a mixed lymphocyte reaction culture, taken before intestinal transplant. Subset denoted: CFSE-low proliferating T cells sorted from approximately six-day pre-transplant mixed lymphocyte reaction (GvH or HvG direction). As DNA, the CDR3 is TGTGCCAGCAGTTTATCGGACAGTCCCGCCACAGATACGCAGTATTTT. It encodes CASSLSDSPATDTQYF.